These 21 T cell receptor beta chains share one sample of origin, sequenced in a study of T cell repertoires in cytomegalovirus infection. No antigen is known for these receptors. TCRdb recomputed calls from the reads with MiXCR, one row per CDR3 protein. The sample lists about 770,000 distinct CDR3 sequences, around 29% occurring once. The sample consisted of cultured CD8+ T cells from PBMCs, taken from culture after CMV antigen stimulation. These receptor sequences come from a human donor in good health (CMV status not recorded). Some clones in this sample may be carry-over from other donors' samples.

The CDR3 spells CASSHGGGVQPQHF. The DNA for the CDR3 is TGTGCCAGCAGCCATGGGGGAGGAGTACAGCCCCAGCATTTT. J is TRBJ1-5 and V is TRBV7-9; perhaps TRBD1 as D (5 bases). Germline loops: CDR1 SEHNR, CDR2 FQNEAQ (reference sequence). This CDR3 is built from 14 residues. V was shortened by 5 bases and J by 7 bases, with 15 bases between the two germline ends. Full variable domain (outside the CDR3, taken from reference TRBV7-9 and TRBJ1-5): DTGVSQNPRHKITKRGQNVTFRCDPISEHNRLYWYRQTLGQGPEFLTYFQNEAQLEKSRLLSDRFSAERPKGSFSTLEIQRTEQGDSAMYLCASSHGGGVQPQHFGDGTRLSIL.

CDR3 amino acids: CASSKAGGPGLALETQYF. In nucleotides, the CDR3 is TGTGCCAGCAGTAAAGCGGGGGGGCCGGGTCTCGCGTTGGAGACCCAGTACTTC. The chain links TRBV27 to TRBJ2-5; 10 bases are a match to TRBD2. CDR3 length equals 18 residues. V was pared by 5 bases and J by 5 bases, with 17 bases of the junction left unmatched. Germline-derived CDR1 and CDR2 are MNHEY and SMNVEV (reference sequence).

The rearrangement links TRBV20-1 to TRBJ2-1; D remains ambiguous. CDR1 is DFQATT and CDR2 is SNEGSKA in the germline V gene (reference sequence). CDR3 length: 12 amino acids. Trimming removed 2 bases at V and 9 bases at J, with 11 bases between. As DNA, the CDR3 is TGCAGTGCTAGATCGGTGAATGGTGAGCAGTTCTTC. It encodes CSARSVNGEQFF.

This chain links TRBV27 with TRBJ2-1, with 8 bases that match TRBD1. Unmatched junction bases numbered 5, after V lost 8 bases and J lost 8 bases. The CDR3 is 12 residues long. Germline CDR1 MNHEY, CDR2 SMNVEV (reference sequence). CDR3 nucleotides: TGTGCCAGCCAGGACAGGGTCGATGAGCAGTTCTTC. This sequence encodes CASQDRVDEQFF.

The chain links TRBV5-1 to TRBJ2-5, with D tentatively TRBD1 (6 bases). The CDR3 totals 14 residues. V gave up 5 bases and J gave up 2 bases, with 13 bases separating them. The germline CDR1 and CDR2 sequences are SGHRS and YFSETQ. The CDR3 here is CASRIGQSQETQYF. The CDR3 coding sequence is TGCGCCAGCAGGATTGGACAGTCACAAGAGACCCAGTACTTC.

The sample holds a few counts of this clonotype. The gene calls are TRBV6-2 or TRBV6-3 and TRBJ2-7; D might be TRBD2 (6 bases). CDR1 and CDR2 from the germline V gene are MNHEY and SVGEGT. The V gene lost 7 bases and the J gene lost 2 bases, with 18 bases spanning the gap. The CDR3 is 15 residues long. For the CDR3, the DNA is TGTGCCAGCATAAGGGCTGCGGGGAGAACCTACGAGCAGTACGTC. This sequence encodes CASIRAAGRTYEQYV.

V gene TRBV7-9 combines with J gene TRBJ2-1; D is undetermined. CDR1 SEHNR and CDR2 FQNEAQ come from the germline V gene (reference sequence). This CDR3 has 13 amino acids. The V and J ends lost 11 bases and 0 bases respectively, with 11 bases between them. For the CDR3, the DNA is TGTGCCGGAACGTTGAGCTCCTACAATGAGCAGTTCTTC. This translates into CAGTLSSYNEQFF.

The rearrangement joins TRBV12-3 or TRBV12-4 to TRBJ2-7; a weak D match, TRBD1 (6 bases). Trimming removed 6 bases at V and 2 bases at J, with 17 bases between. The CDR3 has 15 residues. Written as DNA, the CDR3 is TGTGCCAGCAGCTCCTCCGACAGGTCCCCCTACGAGCAGTACTTC. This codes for CASSSSDRSPYEQYF.

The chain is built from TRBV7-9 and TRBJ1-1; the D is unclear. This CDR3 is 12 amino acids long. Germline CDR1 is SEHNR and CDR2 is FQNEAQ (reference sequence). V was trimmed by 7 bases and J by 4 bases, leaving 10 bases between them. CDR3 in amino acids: CASTQRGTEAFF. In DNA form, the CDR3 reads TGTGCCAGCACTCAAAGAGGCACTGAAGCTTTCTTT.

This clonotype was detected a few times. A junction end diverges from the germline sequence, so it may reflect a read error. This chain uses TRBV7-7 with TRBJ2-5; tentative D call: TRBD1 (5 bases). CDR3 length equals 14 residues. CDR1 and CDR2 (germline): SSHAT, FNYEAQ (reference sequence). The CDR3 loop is CASSLRGPEETQYF. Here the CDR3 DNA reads TGTGCTAGCAGCTTAAGGGGCCCGGAAGAGACCCAGTACTTC.

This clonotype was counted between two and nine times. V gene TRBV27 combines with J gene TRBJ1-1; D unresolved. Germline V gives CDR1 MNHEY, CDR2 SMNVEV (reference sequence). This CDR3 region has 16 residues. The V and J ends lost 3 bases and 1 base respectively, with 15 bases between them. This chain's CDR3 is CASSFEGVRKNTEAFF. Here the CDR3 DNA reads TGTGCCAGCAGTTTCGAGGGTGTAAGAAAGAACACTGAAGCTTTCTTT.

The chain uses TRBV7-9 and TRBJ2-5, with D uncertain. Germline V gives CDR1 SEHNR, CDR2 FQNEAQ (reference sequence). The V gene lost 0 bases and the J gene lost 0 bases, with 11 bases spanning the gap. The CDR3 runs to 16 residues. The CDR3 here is CASSLAVSSNQETQYF. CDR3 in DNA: TGTGCCAGCAGCTTAGCGGTTTCTTCTAACCAAGAGACCCAGTACTTC.

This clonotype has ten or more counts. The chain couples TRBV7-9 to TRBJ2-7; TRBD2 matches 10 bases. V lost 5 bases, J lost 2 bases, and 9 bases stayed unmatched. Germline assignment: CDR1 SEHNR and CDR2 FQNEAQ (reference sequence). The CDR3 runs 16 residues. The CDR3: CASSRSGGDGTYEQYV. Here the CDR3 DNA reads TGTGCCAGCAGCAGGAGCGGGGGGGATGGCACCTACGAGCAGTACGTC.

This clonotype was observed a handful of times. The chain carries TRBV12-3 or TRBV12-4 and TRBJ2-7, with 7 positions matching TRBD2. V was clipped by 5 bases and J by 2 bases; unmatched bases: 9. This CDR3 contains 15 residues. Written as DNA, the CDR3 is TGTGCCAGCAGTACTGACGGGGGGTCCCCCTACGAGCAGTACTTC. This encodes CASSTDGGSPYEQYF.

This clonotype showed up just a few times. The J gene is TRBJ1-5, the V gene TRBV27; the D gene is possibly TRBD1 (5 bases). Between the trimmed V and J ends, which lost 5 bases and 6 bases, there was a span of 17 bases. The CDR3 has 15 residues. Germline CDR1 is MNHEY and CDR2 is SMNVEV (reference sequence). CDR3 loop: CASSARWGYTQPQHF. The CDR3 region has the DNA TGTGCCAGCAGTGCCCGTTGGGGGTATACTCAGCCCCAGCATTTT.

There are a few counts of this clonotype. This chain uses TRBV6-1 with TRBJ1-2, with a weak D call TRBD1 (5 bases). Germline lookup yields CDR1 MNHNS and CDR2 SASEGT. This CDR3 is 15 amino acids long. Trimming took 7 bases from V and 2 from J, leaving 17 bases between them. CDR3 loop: CASKLQETPNYGYTF. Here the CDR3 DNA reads TGTGCCAGCAAACTACAGGAAACCCCGAACTATGGCTACACCTTC.

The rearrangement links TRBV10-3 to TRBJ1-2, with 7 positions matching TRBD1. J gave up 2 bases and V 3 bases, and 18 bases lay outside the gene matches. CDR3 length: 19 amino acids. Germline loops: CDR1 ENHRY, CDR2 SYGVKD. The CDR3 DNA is TGTGCCATCAGTGATCCCACCAGTGACAGGGAAAGGGGGAACTATGGCTACACCTTC. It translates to CAISDPTSDRERGNYGYTF.

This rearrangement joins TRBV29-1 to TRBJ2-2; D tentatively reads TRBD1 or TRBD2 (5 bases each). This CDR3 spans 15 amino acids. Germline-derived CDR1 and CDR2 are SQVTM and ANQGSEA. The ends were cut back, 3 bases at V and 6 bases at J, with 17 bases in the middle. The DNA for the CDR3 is TGCAGCGTTGAGGGGACCTGGACCTCGGCCGGGGAGCTGTTTTTT. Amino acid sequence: CSVEGTWTSAGELFF.

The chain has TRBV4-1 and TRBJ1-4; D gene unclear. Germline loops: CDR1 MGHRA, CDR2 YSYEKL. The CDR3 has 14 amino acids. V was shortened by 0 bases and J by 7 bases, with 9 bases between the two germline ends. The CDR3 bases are TGCGCCAGCAGCCAAGAGATGGGTGGTGAAAAACTGTTTTTT. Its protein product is CASSQEMGGEKLFF.

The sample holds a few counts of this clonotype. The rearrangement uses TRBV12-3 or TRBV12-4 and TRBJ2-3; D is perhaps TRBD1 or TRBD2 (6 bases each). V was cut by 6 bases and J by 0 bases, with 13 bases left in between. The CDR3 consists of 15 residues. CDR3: CASSTGGGSTDTQYF. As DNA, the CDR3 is TGTGCCAGCAGCACCGGAGGGGGGAGCACAGATACGCAGTATTTT.

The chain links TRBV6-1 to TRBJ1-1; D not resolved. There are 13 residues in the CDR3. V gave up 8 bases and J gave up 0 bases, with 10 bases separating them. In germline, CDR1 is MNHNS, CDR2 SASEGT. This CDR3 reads CASGRELNTEAFF. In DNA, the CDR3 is TGTGCCAGCGGTAGGGAGTTGAACACTGAAGCTTTCTTT.